This entry describes one T cell receptor beta chain. Its antigen is unidentified. TCR alpha and TCR beta cDNA libraries carrying sample barcodes and UMIs came from 5'RACE with constant-segment primers. MiXCR, applied by TCRdb to the 5' RACE reads, yields one record per CDR3 protein. The sample has some 210,000 distinct CDR3 sequences, roughly 18% seen once; the top ten hold 2.4%. The data originate from a study of T-cell memory formation after mild COVID-19. Findings and caveats of the study: For second-wave clones that peaked at day 37, SARS-CoV-2 specificity went unverified.

Germline values: CDR1 SGDLS, CDR2 YYNGEE. This CDR3 region has 14 residues. Trimming took 1 base from V and 3 from J, leaving 8 bases between them. What was sequenced was PBMCs or a T cell subset sorted from them (not recorded which). V and J are TRBV9 and TRBJ2-1; D not resolved. This TCR was recovered from an adult woman who had mild COVID-19 (a few samples of this study predate the infection). Cell type and time point are not known. The CDR3: CASSVSPVYNEQFF. CDR3 coding DNA: TGTGCCAGCAGCGTATCCCCCGTCTACAATGAGCAGTTCTTC.